The clone carrying this TCR beta chain showed up many times. Between the trimmed V and J ends, which lost 3 bases and 2 bases, there was a span of 8 bases. The CDR3 extends over 13 amino acids. CDR1 and CDR2 from the germline V gene are DFQATT and SNEGSKA (reference sequence). These data belong to a study of T-cell reconstitution after alpha-beta-depleted transplantation in children. For TCRbeta, the library was prepared with unique molecular identifiers. TCRdb fed the PCR reads into MiXCR, producing one record per CDR3 protein. The sample includes 170,000 or so distinct CDR3 sequences, less than 8% seen only once; the top ten take 3%.

The clonotype comes from a human donor who donated a stem cell graft to a child with Wiskott-Aldrich syndrome. The chain employs TRBV20-1 and TRBJ2-1; D is ambiguous. Sequenced material: PBMCs from the stem cell graft donor, taken from the stem cell graft. CDR3 loop: CSASPATYNEQFF. In DNA, the CDR3 is TGCAGTGCTAGTCCGGCCACCTACAATGAGCAGTTCTTC.